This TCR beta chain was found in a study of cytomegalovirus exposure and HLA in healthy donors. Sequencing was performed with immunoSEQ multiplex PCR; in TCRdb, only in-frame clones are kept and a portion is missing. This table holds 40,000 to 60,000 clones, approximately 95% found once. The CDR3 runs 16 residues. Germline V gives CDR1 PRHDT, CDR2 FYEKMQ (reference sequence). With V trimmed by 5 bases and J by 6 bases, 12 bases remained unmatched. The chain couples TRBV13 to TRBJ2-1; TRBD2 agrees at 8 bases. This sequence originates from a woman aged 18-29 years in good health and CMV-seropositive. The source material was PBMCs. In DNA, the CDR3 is TGTGCCAGCAGCCCCGAGCGGGAGAGGTTAGGCAATGAGCAGTTCTTC. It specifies CASSPERERLGNEQFF. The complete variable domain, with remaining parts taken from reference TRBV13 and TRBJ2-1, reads AAGVIQSPRHLIKEKRETATLKCYPIPRHDTVYWYQQGPGQDPQFLISFYEKMQSDKGSIPDRFSAQQFSDYHSELNMSSLELGDSALYFCASSPERERLGNEQFFGPGTRLTVL.